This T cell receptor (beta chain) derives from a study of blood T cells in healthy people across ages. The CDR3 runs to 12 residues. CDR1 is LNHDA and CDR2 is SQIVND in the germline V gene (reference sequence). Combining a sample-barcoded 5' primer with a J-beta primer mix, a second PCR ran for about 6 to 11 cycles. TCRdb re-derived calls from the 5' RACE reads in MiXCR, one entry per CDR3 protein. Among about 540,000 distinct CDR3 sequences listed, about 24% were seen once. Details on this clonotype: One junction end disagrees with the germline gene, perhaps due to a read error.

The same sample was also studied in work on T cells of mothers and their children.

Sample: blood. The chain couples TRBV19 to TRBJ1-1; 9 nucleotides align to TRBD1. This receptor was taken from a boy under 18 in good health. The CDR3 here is CASGTGTTAAFF. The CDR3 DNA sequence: TGTGCCAGTGGGACAGGGACCACTGCAGCTTTCTTT.